Following are 21 T cell receptor beta chains from one sample sequenced in a study of blood T cell repertoires in COVID-19. Profiling relied on immunoSEQ multiplex PCR, and the TCRdb table lists in-frame clones only, not all of them. The data show roughly 230,000 clones, around 81% seen once. The sample comprised peripheral blood. These receptors originate from a man aged 50-60 years with active or convalescent COVID-19.

The chain uses TRBV19 and TRBJ1-1; maybe TRBD1 (6 bases). Deletions cut 5 bases from V and 4 bases from J, with 14 bases between. Germline-derived CDR1 and CDR2 are LNHDA and SQIVND (reference sequence). The CDR3 is 14 residues long. This CDR3 reads CASSARDTSTEAFF. The CDR3 coding sequence is TGTGCCAGTAGTGCCCGGGACACTTCCACTGAAGCTTTCTTT.

The chain recombines TRBV5-1 with TRBJ2-3; unclear D gene. The V and J ends lost 4 bases and 0 bases respectively, with 9 bases between them. CDR3 length equals 14 residues. Looked up from germline, CDR1 is SGHRS and CDR2 is YFSETQ. CDR3 protein: CASSPAGSTDTQYF. The CDR3 nucleotides are TGCGCCAGCAGCCCCGCCGGGAGCACAGATACGCAGTATTTT.

The J gene is TRBJ1-1, the V gene TRBV6-5; 7 nucleotides agree with TRBD1. Per the germline V gene, CDR1 is MNHEY and CDR2 is SVGAGI. V lost 6 bases, J lost 3 bases, and 4 bases stayed unmatched. This CDR3 spans 13 amino acids. As DNA, the CDR3 is TGTGCCAGCAGCCGTACAGGGGACACTGAAGCTTTCTTT. Amino acid sequence: CASSRTGDTEAFF.

This sequence joins TRBV6-2 or TRBV6-3 and TRBJ2-7, with 14 bases fitting TRBD2. CDR3 length: 16 residues. Trimming took 6 bases from V and 4 from J; bases not matched to a gene: 8. Germline V CDR1 and CDR2: MNHEY, SVGEGT. As DNA, the CDR3 is TGTGCCAGCAGCTCCCCAAGACTAGCGGGGGGGTACGAGCAGTACTTC. It is translated as CASSSPRLAGGYEQYF.

The rearrangement links TRBV7-3 to TRBJ2-7; a weak D match, TRBD2 (7 bases). Germline CDR1 and CDR2: SGHTA and FQGTGA. V dropped 5 bases and J dropped 0 bases, with 14 bases sitting between them. The length of the CDR3 is 15 residues. CDR3 DNA: TGTGCCAGCAGCCTAGCCGGGGGGCTCTCCTACGAGCAGTACTTC. It specifies CASSLAGGLSYEQYF.

The sample holds one count of this clone. The chain combines TRBV28 with TRBJ2-7, with 8 bases matching TRBD2. V dropped 2 bases and J dropped 3; count of bases not matched to a gene: 3. Germline values: CDR1 MDHEN, CDR2 SYDVKM. The CDR3 spans 14 residues. For the CDR3, the DNA is TGTGCCAGCAGTTTAGTGCGGGGGGACTACGAGCAGTACTTC. Translating it yields CASSLVRGDYEQYF.

This clone was picked up a small number of times. CDR3 nucleotides: TGTGCCAGCAGTCTAGATGGAGAATCTAACTATGGCTACACCTTC. Translation: CASSLDGESNYGYTF. The chain couples TRBV27 to TRBJ1-2; D gene unclear. In germline, CDR1 is MNHEY, CDR2 SMNVEV (reference sequence). The CDR3 is made up of 15 amino acids. V was shortened by 5 bases and J by 0 bases, with 13 bases between the two germline ends.

V gene TRBV7-8 combines with J gene TRBJ1-5, with TRBD1 as a possible D gene (6 bases). The CDR3 has 15 amino acids. CDR1 is SGHVS and CDR2 is FQNEAQ in the germline V gene. V lost 0 bases and J lost 1, with 7 bases in between. This chain's CDR3 is CASSLATGSNQPQHF. DNA of the CDR3: TGTGCCAGCAGCTTAGCAACAGGGAGCAATCAGCCCCAGCATTTT.

The table lists this clone with a few counts. The chain uses TRBV9 and TRBJ1-1, with TRBD1 as a possible D gene (6 bases). The germline V and J ends were trimmed by 0 bases and 6 bases, with 12 bases remaining between them. The CDR3 extends over 14 amino acids. From germline, CDR1 is SGDLS and CDR2 YYNGEE. The CDR3: CASSVGGQSSEAFF. Written as DNA, the CDR3 is TGTGCCAGCAGCGTAGGTGGACAGAGCTCTGAAGCTTTCTTT. The entire variable domain, with the rest obtained from reference TRBV9 and TRBJ1-1, is as follows: DSGVTQTPKHLITATGQRVTLRCSPRSGDLSVYWYQQSLDQGLQFLIQYYNGEERAKGNILERFSAQQFPDLHSELNLSSLELGDSALYFCASSVGGQSSEAFFGQGTRLTVV.

This clone occurred once. The CDR3 sequence is CASSQDLAGTWEKLFF. Written as DNA, the CDR3 is TGCGCCAGCAGCCAAGACCTAGCCGGGACATGGGAAAAACTGTTTTTT. The rearrangement links TRBV4-3 to TRBJ1-4; weak D call: TRBD1 (6 bases). Germline loops: CDR1 LGHNA, CDR2 YSLEER. This CDR3 is built from 16 residues. The ends were cut back, 0 bases at V and 8 bases at J, with 16 bases in the middle.

This clone was seen a handful of times. The rearrangement joins TRBV10-3 to TRBJ2-3, with TRBD2 matching over 7 bases. V trimming: 6 bases; J trimming: 6 bases; junction bases outside the gene matches: 9. From germline, CDR1 is ENHRY and CDR2 SYGVKD. The CDR3 runs 14 residues. DNA for the CDR3: TGTGCCATCAGACCGGACGGGGGGTCCGATACGCAGTATTTT. Translated, it gives CAIRPDGGSDTQYF.

V usage is TRBV7-9 and J usage is TRBJ1-2; 7 nucleotides line up with TRBD1. The germline gives CDR1 SEHNR, CDR2 FQNEAQ (reference sequence). The CDR3 extends over 15 amino acids. V trimming: 1 base; J trimming: 7 bases; junction bases outside the gene matches: 9. This CDR3 is CASSLGNDRVGGYTF. The CDR3, as DNA: TGTGCCAGCAGCTTAGGAAACGACAGGGTCGGTGGCTACACCTTC.

CDR3 protein: CASSQNPGKGTYNEQFF. The DNA of the CDR3 is TGCGCCAGCAGCCAGAACCCAGGGAAAGGCACCTACAATGAGCAGTTCTTC. V gene TRBV4-1 combines with J gene TRBJ2-1, with D possibly matching TRBD1 (5 bases). The germline V and J ends were trimmed by 3 bases and 2 bases, with 17 bases remaining between them. Germline CDR1 and CDR2: MGHRA and YSYEKL. The CDR3 consists of 17 residues.

The V gene is TRBV19, the J gene TRBJ2-1; TRBD2 aligns across 14 bases. Germline CDR1 reads LNHDA; CDR2 reads SQIVND (reference sequence). The CDR3 contains 19 residues. V was clipped by 5 bases and J by 1 base; unmatched bases: 10. The CDR3 region has the DNA TGTGCCAGTAGTTTAACGGGACTAGCGGGGGCCTATTCCTACAATGAGCAGTTCTTC. Its translation: CASSLTGLAGAYSYNEQFF.

This clone came up once. This chain links TRBV5-1 with TRBJ2-5; 13 bases align to TRBD2. The CDR3 extends over 16 amino acids. CDR1 is SGHRS and CDR2 is YFSETQ in the germline V gene. The junction had 3 bases not matched to a gene; V was cut back by 4 bases and J by 0 bases. The CDR3 region is CASSPGTSGDQETQYF. CDR3 sequence (DNA): TGCGCCAGCAGCCCCGGGACTAGCGGGGACCAAGAGACCCAGTACTTC.

The J gene is TRBJ2-1, the V gene TRBV5-1; TRBD2 agrees at 13 bases. V trimming: 3 bases; J trimming: 15 bases; junction bases outside the gene matches: 6. Per germline, CDR1 SGHRS and CDR2 YFSETQ. CDR3 length: 13 amino acids. The CDR3 coding sequence is TGCGCCAGCAGCTCAGGACTAGCGGGGGCCCCGTTCTTC. The encoded protein is CASSSGLAGAPFF. The full variable domain, in which reference TRBV5-1 and TRBJ2-1 provide the parts outside the CDR3, is KAGVTQTPRYLIKTRGQQVTLSCSPISGHRSVSWYQQTPGQGLQFLFEYFSETQRNKGNFPGRFSGRQFSNSRSEMNVSTLELGDSALYLCASSSGLAGAPFFGPGTRLTVL.

This rearrangement joins TRBV5-1 to TRBJ2-2; tentatively, D is TRBD1 (5 bases). The germline V gene encodes CDR1 SGHRS and CDR2 YFSETQ. This CDR3 is built from 14 residues. The ends were cut back, 4 bases at V and 5 bases at J, with 12 bases in the middle. The CDR3 region is CASSLGHRTGELFF. DNA for the CDR3: TGCGCCAGCAGCCTCGGACACCGTACCGGGGAGCTGTTTTTT.

The V gene is TRBV4-1, the J gene TRBJ2-1, with D hard to call. CDR3 length: 16 residues. The germline V gene encodes CDR1 MGHRA and CDR2 YSYEKL. Trimming cost V 1 base and J 0 bases, with 10 bases left between them. For the CDR3, the DNA is TGCGCCAGCAGCCAAGTCCCAGGTAACTCCTACAATGAGCAGTTCTTC. The encoded protein is CASSQVPGNSYNEQFF.

With regard to this clone: A much larger clone differs by one base, so this may be a read error. CDR3 sequence reads: CPRSQDWGGGARSYNEQFF. CDR3 DNA: TGTCCCCGCAGCCAAGATTGGGGCGGGGGGGCCAGGTCCTACAATGAGCAGTTCTTC. This rearrangement joins TRBV3-1 (or the pseudogene TRBV3-2) to TRBJ2-1, with 9 bases identical to TRBD2. Looked up from germline, CDR1 is LGHDT and CDR2 is YNNKEL (reference sequence). CDR3 length equals 19 residues.

V is TRBV2 and J is TRBJ1-1; tentatively, D is TRBD1 (6 bases). The CDR3 extends over 15 amino acids. Germline values: CDR1 SNHLY, CDR2 FYNNEI. V lost 5 bases, J lost 4 bases, and 17 bases lay in between. DNA of the CDR3: TGTGCCAGCAGTTTTCCGGGGGGCGACGGCACTGAAGCTTTCTTT. Translated, it gives CASSFPGGDGTEAFF.

Only a few counts were recorded for this clone. This specimen includes other DNA sequences encoding the same CDR3. This chain joins TRBV7-8 and TRBJ2-3; D possibly corresponds to TRBD2 (6 bases). The germline V gene has CDR1 SGHVS and CDR2 FQNEAQ. The CDR3 totals 15 residues. Between the trimmed V and J ends, which lost 1 base and 1 base, there was a span of 9 bases. In DNA form, the CDR3 reads TGTGCCAGCAGCTTAGTGGGGGGTGGCACAGATACGCAGTATTTT. Amino acids: CASSLVGGGTDTQYF.